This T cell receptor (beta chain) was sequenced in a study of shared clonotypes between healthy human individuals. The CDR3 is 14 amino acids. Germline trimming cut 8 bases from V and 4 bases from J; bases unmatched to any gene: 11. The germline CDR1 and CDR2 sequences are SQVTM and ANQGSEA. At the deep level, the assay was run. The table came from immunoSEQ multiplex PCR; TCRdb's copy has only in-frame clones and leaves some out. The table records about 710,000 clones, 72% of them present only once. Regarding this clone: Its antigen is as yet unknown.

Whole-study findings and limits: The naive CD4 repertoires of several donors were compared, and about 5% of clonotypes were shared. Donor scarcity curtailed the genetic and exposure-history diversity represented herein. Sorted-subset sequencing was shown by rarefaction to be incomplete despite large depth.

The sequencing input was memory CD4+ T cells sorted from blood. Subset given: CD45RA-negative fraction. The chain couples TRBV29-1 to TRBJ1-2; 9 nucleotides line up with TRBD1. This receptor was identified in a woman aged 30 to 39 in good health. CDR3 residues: CSTTGGAGAYGYTF. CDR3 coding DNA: TGCAGCACCACAGGGGGCGCAGGGGCCTATGGCTACACCTTC.